These 27 T cell receptor beta chains share one sample of origin, sequenced in a study of response to subunit inactivated influenza vaccine. TCRdb re-called the RT-PCR reads through MiXCR, storing one row per CDR3 protein. Of 590,000 or so distinct CDR3 sequences in the sample, 14% were seen once. The specimen comprised PBMCs from blood, sampled roughly 15 days before vaccination. Receptor source: a man aged 45-65 years who received an inactivated influenza vaccine.

The gene calls are TRBV7-6 and TRBJ1-1; D gene unclear. The germline V gene encodes CDR1 SGHVS and CDR2 FNYEAQ. The CDR3 consists of 15 residues. V was pared by 1 base and J by 3 bases, with 12 bases between. The CDR3 bases are TGTGCCAGCAGCTTAGGGGGTCCGAGGTACACTGAAGCTTTCTTT. Amino acid sequence: CASSLGGPRYTEAFF.

The V gene is TRBV4-2, the J gene TRBJ2-3; D is undetermined. The germline V gene has CDR1 LGHNA and CDR2 YNFKEQ. V was trimmed by 4 bases and J by 1 base, leaving 12 bases between them. The CDR3 length is 15 residues. CDR3 protein: CASSRAQDRTDTQYF. As DNA, the CDR3 is TGTGCCAGCAGCCGAGCGCAGGACCGCACAGATACGCAGTATTTT.

This clonotype was seen only a few times. This chain links TRBV20-1 with TRBJ2-5; TRBD2 aligns across 8 bases. Germline CDR1 DFQATT, CDR2 SNEGSKA (reference sequence). The trim removed 4 bases at V and 2 bases at J, leaving 15 bases unmatched. The CDR3 totals 17 residues. CDR3 region: CSATGQGTRGLQETQYF. The CDR3 coding sequence is TGCAGTGCTACAGGGCAGGGGACTAGGGGATTGCAAGAGACCCAGTACTTC.

The chain links TRBV7-6 to TRBJ1-1, with TRBD1 as a possible D gene (5 bases). Germline-derived CDR1 and CDR2 are SGHVS and FNYEAQ. The CDR3 covers 15 residues. V was shortened by 5 bases and J by 1 base, with 14 bases between the two germline ends. CDR3 sequence (DNA): TGTGCCAGCAGCCCTATAGGACAACCGAACACTGAAGCTTTCTTT. It specifies CASSPIGQPNTEAFF.

This clonotype was recorded once. V and J are TRBV2 and TRBJ2-1; 8 nucleotides match TRBD2. The V segment lost 5 bases and the J segment 4 bases; nucleotides outside the gene matches: 4. CDR3 length: 14 residues. CDR1 SNHLY and CDR2 FYNNEI come from the germline V gene. The CDR3 DNA is TGTGCCAGCAGTCGGACTAGCAGATACAATGAGCAGTTCTTC. Residues: CASSRTSRYNEQFF.

This chain uses TRBV11-2 with TRBJ1-2; weak D call: TRBD1 (5 bases). V shed 0 bases and J shed 9 bases, with 14 bases lying between them. CDR3 size: 14 residues. Germline CDR1 SGHAT, CDR2 FQNNGV. The chain's CDR3 is CASSLEVAGVRYTF. Here the CDR3 DNA reads TGTGCCAGCAGCTTAGAGGTGGCGGGGGTGCGCTACACCTTC.

The sample holds many counts of this clonotype. This sequence joins TRBV7-9 and TRBJ2-7; no clear D gene. The germline gives CDR1 SEHNR, CDR2 FQNEAQ (reference sequence). V dropped 2 bases and J dropped 2 bases, with 7 bases sitting between them. This CDR3 contains 13 residues. The CDR3 reads CASSLRQPYEQYF. Written as DNA, the CDR3 is TGTGCCAGCAGCTTAAGGCAGCCCTACGAGCAGTACTTC. The variable domain in full, completed from reference TRBV7-9 and TRBJ2-7, reads DTGVSQNPRHKITKRGQNVTFRCDPISEHNRLYWYRQTLGQGPEFLTYFQNEAQLEKSRLLSDRFSAERPKGSFSTLEIQRTEQGDSAMYLCASSLRQPYEQYFGPGTRLTVT.

The V call is TRBV29-1, the J call TRBJ2-3, with D tentatively TRBD1 (6 bases). The ends were cut back, 8 bases at V and 1 base at J, with 19 bases in the middle. The CDR3 is made up of 15 amino acids. Germline-derived CDR1 and CDR2 are SQVTM and ANQGSEA. The chain's CDR3 is CSLISWDKGTDTQYF. In DNA form, the CDR3 reads TGCAGCCTTATCAGCTGGGACAAGGGCACAGATACGCAGTATTTT.

The chain is built from TRBV6-1 and TRBJ2-5, with D uncertain. Germline V gene lookup returns CDR1 MNHNS and CDR2 SASEGT. Trimming pared 5 bases from V and 1 base from J, leaving 11 bases between. The CDR3 sequence is 14 residues long. CDR3 protein: CASSTPGIQETQYF. CDR3 DNA: TGTGCCAGCAGTACCCCAGGTATCCAAGAGACCCAGTACTTC.

This clonotype occurred many times. V and J are TRBV7-6 and TRBJ2-2; no definite D call. Germline V gene lookup returns CDR1 SGHVS and CDR2 FNYEAQ. CDR3 length equals 14 residues. Deletions cut 3 bases from V and 2 bases from J, with 7 bases between. The CDR3 sequence: CASSFSYNTGELFF. The CDR3 DNA follows: TGTGCCAGCAGCTTTAGTTACAACACCGGGGAGCTGTTTTTT.

In its sample, this clonotype was seen a few times. V gene TRBV30 combines with J gene TRBJ1-1; the D is unclear. CDR3 size: 13 residues. Deletions cut 1 base from V and 0 bases from J, with 6 bases between. Germline-derived CDR1 and CDR2 are GTSNPN and SVGIG (reference sequence). CDR3 residues: CAWSEGLNTEAFF. The CDR3 nucleotides are TGTGCCTGGAGTGAAGGGTTGAACACTGAAGCTTTCTTT. Drawing the rest from reference TRBV30 and TRBJ1-1, the complete variable domain is SQTIHQWPATLVQPVGSPLSLECTVEGTSNPNLYWYRQAAGRGLQLLFYSVGIGQISSEVPQNLSASRPQDRQFILSSKKLLLSDSGFYLCAWSEGLNTEAFFGQGTRLTVV.

This clonotype has more than one count but fewer than ten. V is TRBV29-1 and J is TRBJ2-2, with TRBD2 matching over 11 bases. The trim removed 6 bases at V and 2 bases at J, leaving 8 bases unmatched. Per the germline V gene, CDR1 is SQVTM and CDR2 is ANQGSEA. The CDR3 totals 16 residues. Written as DNA, the CDR3 is TGCAGCGTCCGACTAGCGGGGAGAGCAAACACCGGGGAGCTGTTTTTT. It specifies CSVRLAGRANTGELFF.

This clonotype was observed a handful of times. J is TRBJ2-1 and V is TRBV5-1, with 9 bases lining up with TRBD2. Germline V lookup: CDR1 SGHRS, CDR2 YFSETQ. The CDR3 covers 16 residues. V lost 3 bases, J lost 8 bases, and 12 bases stayed unmatched. CDR3: CASSSFSGSMRDEQFF. DNA for the CDR3: TGCGCCAGCAGCTCGTTTAGCGGGAGTATGAGAGATGAGCAGTTCTTC. Full variable domain (missing parts from reference TRBV5-1 and TRBJ2-1): KAGVTQTPRYLIKTRGQQVTLSCSPISGHRSVSWYQQTPGQGLQFLFEYFSETQRNKGNFPGRFSGRQFSNSRSEMNVSTLELGDSALYLCASSSFSGSMRDEQFFGPGTRLTVL.

This clonotype was observed a handful of times. The chain uses TRBV4-3 and TRBJ2-5, with 8 positions matching TRBD2. CDR1 and CDR2 from the germline V gene are LGHNA and YSLEER. The ends lost 4 bases at V and 9 bases at J; junction bases unmatched: 7. The CDR3 loop spans 13 amino acids. The CDR3 DNA is TGCGCCAGCAGCCTCCGGGGGGGCGAGGCCCAGTACTTC. Its translation is CASSLRGGEAQYF.

The chain is built from TRBV20-1 and TRBJ2-5; tentative D call: TRBD2 (7 bases). Trimming shortened V by 6 bases and J by 1 base, and 18 bases separated the two germline ends. This CDR3 comprises 15 residues. Germline lookup yields CDR1 DFQATT and CDR2 SNEGSKA (reference sequence). CDR3 nucleotide sequence: TGCAGTGCCCCTGGGGGAGGGGGTTCCCAAGAGACCCAGTACTTC. Protein product: CSAPGGGGSQETQYF.

CDR3 sequence: CASSPRTREEQYF. The CDR3 DNA is TGTGCCAGCTCACCACGGACCCGGGAGGAGCAGTACTTC. The chain couples TRBV18 to TRBJ2-7, with D maybe TRBD2 (6 bases). V was shortened by 1 base and J by 7 bases, with 11 bases between the two germline ends. In germline, CDR1 is KGHSH, CDR2 LQKENI. CDR3 size: 13 residues.

This clonotype was recorded a few times. The genes are TRBV20-1 and TRBJ2-1, with unresolved D. With 0 bases removed from V and 15 bases from J, the gap between germline ends came to 12 bases. The CDR3 length is 11 residues. Germline values: CDR1 DFQATT, CDR2 SNEGSKA (reference sequence). In nucleotides, the CDR3 is TGCAGTGCTAGAGATGTTGAGCGCCCGTTCTTC. As protein: CSARDVERPFF.

Only a few counts were recorded for this clonotype. In DNA form, the CDR3 reads TGTGCCAGCAGTCGAGGGACAGGGGCGTACGAGCAGTACTTC. This gives the protein CASSRGTGAYEQYF. The chain carries TRBV27 and TRBJ2-7, with 10 nucleotides matching TRBD1. The V gene's germline CDR1 is MNHEY and CDR2 SMNVEV (reference sequence). The J segment lost 4 bases and the V segment lost 5 bases, leaving 5 bases of the junction unmatched. The CDR3 totals 14 residues.

The chain links TRBV11-1 to TRBJ2-3, with D unclear. Trimming took off 2 bases at V and 4 bases at J, with 13 bases between the two ends. This CDR3 spans 15 amino acids. The germline V gene encodes CDR1 SGHAT and CDR2 FQDESV (reference sequence). The CDR3 here is CASSLSVRSADTQYF. The CDR3 nucleotides read TGTGCCAGCAGCTTATCCGTTCGATCCGCAGATACGCAGTATTTT.

The V gene is TRBV19, the J gene TRBJ2-4; TRBD2 matches at 10 bases. V lost 5 bases to trimming and J lost 4 bases; unmatched junction nucleotides: 8. The CDR3 loop spans 16 amino acids. Germline assignment: CDR1 LNHDA and CDR2 SQIVND (reference sequence). The CDR3 loop reads CASSAPSSGRKNIQYF. CDR3 in DNA: TGTGCCAGTAGTGCGCCTTCTAGCGGGAGAAAAAACATTCAGTACTTC.

The table lists this clonotype with a few counts. The rearrangement links TRBV7-7 to TRBJ2-3; D gene ambiguous. The CDR3 runs to 15 residues. Looked up from germline, CDR1 is SSHAT and CDR2 is FNYEAQ (reference sequence). Between the trimmed V and J ends, which lost 5 bases and 1 base, there was a span of 13 bases. As DNA, the CDR3 is TGTGCCAGCAGCCCCGGGCTAGAGGGCACAGATACGCAGTATTTT. Amino acid sequence: CASSPGLEGTDTQYF. The full variable domain, completed using reference TRBV7-7 and TRBJ2-3, is GAGVSQSPRYKVTKRGQDVTLRCDPISSHATLYWYQQALGQGPEFLTYFNYEAQPDKSGLPSDRFSAERPEGSISTLTIQRTEQRDSAMYRCASSPGLEGTDTQYFGPGTRLTVL.

This chain connects TRBV4-1 to TRBJ2-7, with D possibly matching TRBD2 (6 bases). Germline V gene sequence: CDR1 MGHRA, CDR2 YSYEKL. The V gene lost 4 bases and the J gene lost 5 bases, with 6 bases spanning the gap. The CDR3 has 11 amino acids. The CDR3 spells CASSRGDEQYF. The DNA for the CDR3 is TGCGCCAGCAGCCGGGGGGACGAGCAGTACTTC.

The chain carries TRBV18 and TRBJ1-1; no firm D call. The CDR3 sequence is 12 residues long. V was cut by 6 bases and J by 1 base, with 6 bases left in between. CDR1 KGHSH and CDR2 LQKENI come from the germline V gene. CDR3: CASSTSNTEAFF. DNA for the CDR3: TGTGCCAGCTCGACATCGAACACTGAAGCTTTCTTT.

The gene calls are TRBV7-2 and TRBJ2-7; TRBD1 or TRBD2 may be the D gene (5 bases each). The V gene's germline CDR1 is SGHTA and CDR2 FQGNSA. The length of the CDR3 is 14 residues. Trimming took off 3 bases at V and 2 bases at J, with 11 bases between the two ends. CDR3 nucleotide sequence: TGTGCCAGCAGCTTTGGGGGACCCGCCTACGAGCAGTACTTC. This codes for CASSFGGPAYEQYF.

This clonotype appeared many times. The V gene is TRBV6-2 or TRBV6-3, the J gene TRBJ1-5, with D possibly being TRBD1 (5 bases). Germline lookup yields CDR1 MNHEY and CDR2 SVGEGT. The CDR3 runs 14 residues. Trimming took off 4 bases at V and 7 bases at J, with 14 bases between the two ends. CDR3 sequence: CASSLQGGGQPQHF. The CDR3, as DNA: TGTGCCAGCAGTTTGCAGGGCGGCGGGCAGCCCCAGCATTTT.

The chain links TRBV27 to TRBJ2-2; TRBD2 agrees at 10 bases. Trimming took 3 bases from V and 3 from J; bases not matched to a gene: 4. Per the germline V gene, CDR1 is MNHEY and CDR2 is SMNVEV (reference sequence). The CDR3 consists of 16 residues. CDR3 amino acids: CASSFEREGYTGELFF. DNA of the CDR3: TGTGCCAGCAGTTTCGAGCGGGAGGGCTACACCGGGGAGCTGTTTTTT.

This clonotype was counted many times. The genes are TRBV5-1 and TRBJ2-1; TRBD2 might be the D (5 bases). V was trimmed by 0 bases and J by 7 bases, leaving 17 bases between them. Germline CDR1 is SGHRS and CDR2 is YFSETQ. The CDR3 contains 16 residues. The CDR3 nucleotides are TGCGCCAGCAGCTTGGCCTCGAGGGCCGATGGTAATGAGCAGTTCTTC. It translates to CASSLASRADGNEQFF.